A single sample gave rise to the 10 T cell receptor beta chains below, sequenced in a study of T cells in Graves' hyperthyroidism and ophthalmopathy. Template material for amplifying TCR beta CDR3 regions consisted of RNA transcripts. The HTBI primer set was used in a first-round RT-PCR of the TCR CDR3. TCRdb used MiXCR to reprocess the multiplex PCR reads, holding one entry per CDR3 protein. The sample yields about 660,000 distinct CDR3 sequences, 45% seen once. Sequenced sample: peripheral blood or thyroid tissue (not recorded which). The receptor set was obtained from an adult man with Graves' disease, either hyperthyroidism or ophthalmopathy (not recorded which).

Remarks on this clonotype: One junction end does not reproduce the germline sequence, and a read error may be involved. This chain connects TRBV20-1 to TRBJ1-2; 7 bases are shared with TRBD1. The CDR3 is made up of 13 amino acids. Germline values: CDR1 DFQATT, CDR2 SNEGSKA (reference sequence). The CDR3 DNA reads TGCAGGGCCGGGACAGAGGATATCTATGGCTACGCCTTC. This encodes CRAGTEDIYGYAF.

The count of this clonotype is one. The V gene is TRBV20-1, the J gene TRBJ2-2; D is unclear. The germline V gene has CDR1 DFQATT and CDR2 SNEGSKA (reference sequence). Trimming left V 1 base short and J 2 bases short, with 8 bases between. The CDR3 length is 14 residues. The CDR3 protein is CSARGQINTGELFF. CDR3 sequence (DNA): TGCAGTGCTAGAGGTCAGATTAACACCGGGGAGCTGTTTTTT.

V and J are TRBV7-3 and TRBJ2-2, with 7 bases identical to TRBD1. The CDR3 totals 13 residues. V lost 3 bases, J lost 10 bases, and 5 bases stayed unmatched. Per the germline V gene, CDR1 is SGHTA and CDR2 is FQGTGA. In DNA form, the CDR3 reads TGTGCCAGCAGCTTTGGGAAGGGGGCGGAGCTGTTTTTT. This gives the protein CASSFGKGAELFF.

The V call is TRBV7-6, the J call TRBJ1-6; 7 nucleotides line up with TRBD1. CDR3 length equals 15 residues. Germline trimming cut 1 base from V and 13 bases from J; bases unmatched to any gene: 10. CDR1 SGHVS and CDR2 FNYEAQ come from the germline V gene. As DNA, the CDR3 is TGTGCCAGCAGCTTAGAGGGGGCGAGCAATCAGCCCCTCCACTTT. Amino acid sequence: CASSLEGASNQPLHF.

The V call is TRBV25-1, the J call TRBJ1-1; tentative D call: TRBD1 (5 bases). This CDR3 is 15 amino acids long. Germline V lookup: CDR1 MGHDK, CDR2 SYGVNS. V gave up 5 bases and J gave up 7 bases, with 20 bases separating them. The DNA of the CDR3 is TGTGCCAGCAGTTGGGCGGGGGGGACCACGTTTGAAGCTTTCTTT. Translating gives CASSWAGGTTFEAFF.

There are a few counts of this clonotype. The J gene is TRBJ1-2, the V gene TRBV6-1, with D possibly matching TRBD1 (5 bases). This CDR3 is 14 amino acids long. The ends were cut back, 8 bases at V and 8 bases at J, with 21 bases in the middle. Germline-derived CDR1 and CDR2 are MNHNS and SASEGT. CDR3 region: CASSPPNRRGGYTF. CDR3 nucleotides: TGTGCCAGCTCACCACCGAACAGGCGGGGCGGCTACACCTTC.

This clonotype was seen a handful of times. The rearrangement uses TRBV5-6 and TRBJ1-1; TRBD1 might be the D (5 bases). Trimming pared 4 bases from V and 1 base from J, leaving 8 bases between. The CDR3 runs to 13 residues. The germline V gene encodes CDR1 SGHDT and CDR2 YYEEEE. The CDR3 DNA is TGTGCCAGCAGCCGGACATGGAACACTGAAGCTTTCTTT. Amino acid sequence: CASSRTWNTEAFF.

The V call is TRBV14, the J call TRBJ2-7; a possible D gene is TRBD1 (5 bases). The germline gives CDR1 SGHDN, CDR2 FVKESK. The CDR3 is made up of 15 amino acids. Trimming cost V 1 base and J 2 bases, with 12 bases left between them. CDR3 nucleotides: TGTGCCAGCAGCCAAGTTCCAGGGTGGCCCTACGAGCAGTACTTC. Translating it yields CASSQVPGWPYEQYF.

Comment on this clonotype: The germline gene is not matched at one end of the junction; a read error may be the cause. The chain is built from TRBV12-3 or TRBV12-4 and TRBJ2-6; 7 bases match TRBD1. The CDR3 extends over 14 amino acids. The CDR3 sequence: CASSWLSGGNVLTF. For the CDR3, the DNA is TGTGCCAGCAGTTGGTTATCAGGGGGCAACGTCCTGACTTTC.

The V and J genes are TRBV20-1 and TRBJ2-7; TRBD1 agrees at 10 bases. The CDR3 sequence is 14 residues long. The trim removed 5 bases at V and 6 bases at J, leaving 10 bases unmatched. The germline gives CDR1 DFQATT, CDR2 SNEGSKA (reference sequence). The DNA of the CDR3 is TGCAGTGCTTACCCCGGGACAGGGGAAGGCGAGCAGTACTTC. Translating gives CSAYPGTGEGEQYF.